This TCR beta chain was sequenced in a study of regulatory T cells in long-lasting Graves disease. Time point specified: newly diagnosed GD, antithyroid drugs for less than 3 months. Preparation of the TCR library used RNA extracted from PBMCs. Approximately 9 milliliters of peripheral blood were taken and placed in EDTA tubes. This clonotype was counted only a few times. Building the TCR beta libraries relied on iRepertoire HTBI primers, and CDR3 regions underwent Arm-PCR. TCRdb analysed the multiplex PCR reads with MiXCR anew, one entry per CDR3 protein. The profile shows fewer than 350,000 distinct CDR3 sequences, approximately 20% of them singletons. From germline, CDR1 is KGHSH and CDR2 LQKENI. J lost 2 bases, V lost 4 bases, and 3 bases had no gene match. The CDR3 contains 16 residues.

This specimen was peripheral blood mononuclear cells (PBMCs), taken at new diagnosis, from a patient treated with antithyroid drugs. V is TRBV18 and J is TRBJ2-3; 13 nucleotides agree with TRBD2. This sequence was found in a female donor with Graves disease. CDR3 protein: CASSQGLAGPTDTQYF. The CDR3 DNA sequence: TGTGCCAGCTCACAGGGACTAGCGGGGCCCACAGATACGCAGTATTTT. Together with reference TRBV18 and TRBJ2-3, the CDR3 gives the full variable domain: NAGVMQNPRHLVRRRGQEARLRCSPMKGHSHVYWYRQLPEEGLKFMVYLQKENIIDESGMPKERFSAEFPKEGPSILRIQQVVRGDSAAYFCASSQGLAGPTDTQYFGPGTRLTVL.